These T cell receptor beta chains were read from a single sample in a study of human T cells and chemical hapten exposure. Each CDR3 protein is one row after TCRdb ran MiXCR on the RACE reads. The table records about 120,000 distinct CDR3 sequences, about 12% of them present only once. The material sequenced was whole blood, taken in connection with sensitization to the hapten diphenylcyclopropenone (DPC). The receptors were sampled from a woman aged 45-65 years with alopecia areata. Some clones in this sample may be carry-over from other donors' samples. Each CDR3 is given with its conserved first and last residue. The order of the fields is V gene, clone size, J gene, D gene, CDR3 DNA, CDR3 protein. D genes are given only for firm matches. For some rows the clone size is stated as once, few or many, or as a class when expanded; others skip it.

>TRBV20-1|.|TRBJ1-2|.
TGCAGTGCTCTTGACGCCCCGGGCTACACCTTC
CSALDAPGYTF
>TRBV5-4|many|TRBJ2-3|TRBD2
TGTGCCAGCAGATTTGGACTAGCGACGTCCACAGATACGCAGTATTTT
CASRFGLATSTDTQYF
>TRBV6-2/TRBV6-3|many|TRBJ1-5|TRBD1
TGTGCCAGCAGTTACACAGGGGGCTCTAGCAATCAGCCCCAGCATTTT
CASSYTGGSSNQPQHF
>TRBV5-6|.|TRBJ2-3|.
TGTGCCAGCAGCGTGTGGGCCCGAGATACGCAGTATTTT
CASSVWARDTQYF
>TRBV5-1|many|TRBJ2-7|TRBD1
TGCGCCAGCACCCCGGGACAGGGAAGCGGCTACGAGCAGTACTTC
CASTPGQGSGYEQYF
>TRBV6-5|many|TRBJ2-7|TRBD2
TGTGCCAGCAGTCCGACGGGGGGGTCGAATGAGCAGTACTTC
CASSPTGGSNEQYF
>TRBV5-5|.|TRBJ1-3|.
TGTGCCAGCAGCCCCAGCGGGGCGGACACCATATATTTT
CASSPSGADTIYF
>TRBV7-9|many|TRBJ2-2|.
TGTGCCAGCAGCTTCGGGACATACAACACCGGGGAGCTGTTTTTT
CASSFGTYNTGELFF
>TRBV6-2/TRBV6-3|.|TRBJ1-2|.
TGTGCCAGCAGTTACCGGGACCCGCCGAACTATGGCTACACCTTC
CASSYRDPPNYGYTF
>TRBV4-1|.|TRBJ2-3|.
TGCGCCAGCAGCCCCTCCCGAGGGTCTAGCACAGATACGCAGTATTTT
CASSPSRGSSTDTQYF
>TRBV20-1|many|TRBJ2-6|.
TGCAGTGCTAGGATCCAGGGGAACGTCCTGACTTTC
CSARIQGNVLTF
>TRBV19|.|TRBJ1-2|TRBD1
TGTGCCAGTAGTATGGACAGGGGGCCTTGGAATGGCTACACCTTC
CASSMDRGPWNGYTF
>TRBV12-3/TRBV12-4|few|TRBJ2-1|.
TGTGCCACCGCGGGAAATGAGCAGTTCTTC
CATAGNEQFF
>TRBV4-1|.|TRBJ2-5|TRBD2
TGCGCCAGCAGCCAAGATAACCAGCGGGGGTTTTCGGAGACCCAGTACTTC
CASSQDNQRGFSETQYF
>TRBV6-6|.|TRBJ2-3|TRBD1
TGTGCCATTGACAGGGGACCCACAGATACGCAGTATTTT
CAIDRGPTDTQYF
>TRBV4-2|few|TRBJ2-1|.
TGTGCCAGCAGCCAAGTTTCCGCAGTATCAGGGGATCAGAATGAGCAGTTCTTC
CASSQVSAVSGDQNEQFF
>TRBV3-1|few|TRBJ2-7|.
TGTGCCAGCAGTCGTAATGACAGGTACGAGCAGTACTTC
CASSRNDRYEQYF
>TRBV6-6|few|TRBJ2-2|.
TGTGCCAGCAGTTACTCTTTCAAACGGGGATTAAACACCGGGGAGCTGTTTTTT
CASSYSFKRGLNTGELFF
>TRBV29-1|.|TRBJ2-7|.
TGCAGCGTCACAACGTACAGTACTAACTACGAGCAGTACTTC
CSVTTYSTNYEQYF
>TRBV7-2|.|TRBJ2-5|TRBD2
TGTGCCAGCAGCGACCGGACTAGCGGGCAAGAGACCCAGTACTTC
CASSDRTSGQETQYF
>TRBV12-5|.|TRBJ1-2|.
TGTGCTAGTGGTTTGGTACTTCCCAGGGTCTACTATGGCTACACCTTC
CASGLVLPRVYYGYTF
>TRBV7-2|.|TRBJ1-5|.
TGTGCCAGCAGCTTGGGGTCCGCGCCCCAGCATTTT
CASSLGSAPQHF